Shown below are 23 T cell receptor beta chains from a single sample sequenced in a study of tumor and adjacent non-tumor tissue in lung cancer. A modified ARM-PCR protocol with three rounds of nested PCR amplified TCRbeta. TCRdb called the multiplex PCR reads again in MiXCR, with one record for every CDR3 protein. Here the sample spans 85,000 to 130,000 distinct CDR3 sequences, around three fifths being singletons. This sample's RNA came from whole unsorted tissue. Distant lung tissue was collected more than 3 cm away from the tumor edge. Sequences were obtained from distant non-tumor lung tissue. The origin of the receptors is a man aged 25-45 years with non-small cell lung cancer.

This clonotype was seen ten or more times. J is TRBJ2-3 and V is TRBV10-1; D call uncertain. The CDR3 has 14 residues. V was clipped by 4 bases and J by 4 bases, with 12 bases between them. Germline CDR1 reads WNHNN; CDR2 reads SYGVQD (reference sequence). CDR3 region: CASSGTPSPDTQYF. The CDR3 nucleotides read TGCGCCAGCAGTGGGACCCCCAGCCCAGATACGCAGTATTTT.

The chain links TRBV6-5 to TRBJ2-1, with TRBD1 matching 7 bases. The CDR3 sequence is 14 residues long. Germline CDR1 is MNHEY and CDR2 is SVGAGI. V was pared by 1 base and J by 14 bases, with 11 bases of the junction left unmatched. The CDR3 spells CASSYWQGDNEEFF. CDR3 nucleotides: TGTGCCAGCAGTTACTGGCAGGGGGACAACGAGGAGTTCTTC.

Concerning this clonotype itself: At one boundary the junction diverges from the germline segment, which might be a read error. This chain links TRBV29-1 with TRBJ1-2, with a weak D call TRBD1 (6 bases). There are 12 residues in the CDR3. The germline gives CDR1 SQVTM, CDR2 ANQGSEA. The CDR3 sequence is CCVESGGHGYIF. CDR3 bases: TGCTGCGTTGAAAGCGGGGGCCATGGCTACATCTTC.

The chain joins TRBV16 to TRBJ1-2; no reliable D call. V lost 1 base and J lost 0, with 9 bases in between. Germline CDR1 is KGHSY and CDR2 is FQNENV. The CDR3 contains 15 residues. This CDR3 is CASSQLESSNYGYTF. CDR3 nucleotide sequence: TGTGCCAGCAGCCAATTAGAAAGTTCTAACTATGGCTACACCTTC.

This clonotype has a single count. A read error may be the cause here, since a much bigger clone is one base away. Because the CDR3 is missing its conserved closing phenylalanine or tryptophan, this is likely a read error. J is TRBJ1-2 and V is TRBV5-1; D is unresolved. The CDR3 is made up of 14 amino acids. Looked up from germline, CDR1 is SGHRS and CDR2 is YFSETQ. V gave up 0 bases and J gave up 4 bases, with 10 bases separating them. This CDR3 reads CASSLAGNFYGYTY. The DNA of the CDR3 is TGCGCCAGCAGCTTGGCCGGGAACTTCTATGGCTACACCTAC.

Comments on this clonotype: At one end the junction does not follow the germline gene, possibly because of a read error. V usage is TRBV20-1 and J usage is TRBJ2-1; 8 bases align to TRBD2. This CDR3 contains 14 residues. Looked up from germline, CDR1 is DFQATT and CDR2 is SNEGSKA (reference sequence). The CDR3 protein is CSAESGGAYNEQFF. CDR3 nucleotide sequence: TGCAGTGCTGAAAGCGGGGGAGCCTACAATGAGCAATTCTTC.

In this sample, this clonotype turned up many times. The chain joins TRBV12-3 or TRBV12-4 to TRBJ1-1; D might be TRBD1 (5 bases). The V end was cut by 6 bases, the J end by 4 bases, with 15 bases between. CDR3 length: 14 residues. CDR3 nucleotide sequence: TGTGCCAGCAGACGCGGGACGGCGATCACTGAAGCTTTCTTT. It specifies CASRRGTAITEAFF.

This clonotype has a count of ten or more. V is TRBV6-1 and J is TRBJ1-6; D possibly corresponds to TRBD1 (6 bases). The CDR3 runs 15 residues. The germline V and J ends were trimmed by 6 bases and 9 bases, with 18 bases remaining between them. CDR1 and CDR2 from the germline V gene are MNHNS and SASEGT. In DNA form, the CDR3 reads TGTGCCAGCAGGAGACAGGAGGTTATCGGTTCACCCCTCCACTTT. As protein: CASRRQEVIGSPLHF.

Details on this clonotype: One base away lies a much larger clone, so this may be a sequencing read error. The chain carries TRBV5-4 and TRBJ1-5, with D unclear. V lost 5 bases to trimming and J lost 10 bases, with 4 bases between them. Germline V CDR1 and CDR2: SGHNT, YYREEE (reference sequence). This CDR3 has 9 amino acids. The CDR3 DNA is TGTGCCAGCAGGCATCCCCAGCATTTT. Amino acid sequence: CASRHPQHF.

In regard to this clonotype: Here the CDR3 omits its conserved ending phenylalanine or tryptophan, so a read error is the likely source. The chain joins TRBV20-1 to TRBJ2-5; D perhaps matches TRBD2 (5 bases). This CDR3 is built from 15 residues. Germline V gives CDR1 DFQATT, CDR2 SNEGSKA (reference sequence). V lost 3 bases, J lost 5 bases, and 19 bases lay in between. The CDR3 bases are TGCAGTGCTAGCCCCCTGGCGGTCGCGGGTGAGACCCAGTACTTA. This sequence encodes CSASPLAVAGETQYL.

This clonotype was seen just once. Relative to the germline gene, one junction end is altered; a read error may explain this. The rearrangement uses TRBV6-1 and TRBJ1-2, with a weak D call TRBD1 (5 bases). The CDR3 has 15 residues. The germline V gene encodes CDR1 MNHNS and CDR2 SASEGT. The CDR3 nucleotides are TGTGCCACCAACACCTGGATAGGGGCTAACTATGGCCACACCTTC. This encodes CATNTWIGANYGHTF.

Concerning this clonotype: With a much larger clone just one base away, this may be a read error. The V call is TRBV4-2, the J call TRBJ2-2; D tentatively reads TRBD1 or TRBD2 (5 bases each). Germline CDR1 and CDR2: LGHNA and YNFKEQ. CDR3 length: 15 amino acids. CDR3 sequence reads: CASSPQGADTGKLFF. In nucleotides, the CDR3 is TGTGCCAGCAGCCCCCAAGGGGCCGACACCGGGAAGCTGTTTTTT.

This clonotype was observed a handful of times. A read error may account for a junction end that differs from germline. The gene calls are TRBV20-1 and TRBJ2-7; TRBD1 matches 7 bases. Per germline, CDR1 DFQATT and CDR2 SNEGSKA (reference sequence). The CDR3 contains 13 residues. This CDR3 reads CSAAKGARDEQYF. CDR3 nucleotide sequence: TGTAGTGCCGCGAAGGGGGCCCGAGACGAGCAGTACTTC.

This clonotype was seen a single time. Relative to the germline gene, one junction end is altered; a read error may explain this. The genes are TRBV5-1 and TRBJ2-3; no clear D. CDR3 length: 17 residues. From germline, CDR1 is SGHRS and CDR2 YFSETQ. The CDR3 region has the DNA TGCGCTAGCAGCTTTGCCTGGGCACCCAGAGGCACAGATACGCAGTATTTT. Translation: CASSFAWAPRGTDTQYF.

For this clonotype: A much bigger clone sits one base away, suggesting this may be a read error. The rearrangement joins TRBV30 to TRBJ2-3, with D perhaps matching TRBD2 (5 bases). Germline V gene sequence: CDR1 GTSNPN, CDR2 SVGIG (reference sequence). CDR3 size: 13 residues. CDR3 in DNA: TGTGCCTGGATGGCGTCTAGCACAGATAAGCAGTATTTT. Encoded protein: CAWMASSTDKQYF.

Concerning this clonotype itself: It may be a read error: a sequence one base away is much more abundant. V and J are TRBV20-1 and TRBJ1-4, with 8 nucleotides matching TRBD1. Germline V gene data show CDR1 as DFQATT and CDR2 as SNEGSKA (reference sequence). This CDR3 has 14 amino acids. CDR3 amino acids: CGAIGQGWNEKLFF. DNA of the CDR3: TGCGGTGCAATTGGACAGGGTTGGAATGAAAAACTGTTTTTT.

Turning to this clonotype: This may be a read error, as it is one base from a much larger clone. The V call is TRBV13, the J call TRBJ2-5; D is unclear. CDR1 is PRHDT and CDR2 is FYEKMQ in the germline V gene (reference sequence). V lost 5 bases and J 5 bases, leaving 15 bases between the germline ends. This CDR3 spans 14 amino acids. CDR3 residues: CASSTKGIQETQYF. The CDR3, as DNA: TGTGCCAGCAGCACCAAGGGTATCCAGGAGACCCAGTACTTC.

The sample holds a few counts of this clonotype. A read error is possible here, since a much larger clone lies one base away. The V gene is TRBV20-1, the J gene TRBJ2-5; 11 nucleotides align to TRBD2. Germline CDR1 is DFQATT and CDR2 is SNEGSKA (reference sequence). The CDR3 contains 15 residues. V shed 3 bases and J 5 bases; nucleotides not matched to a gene: 8. CDR3 bases: TGCAGTGCTAGGGGGATTAGCGGGAGGGCGGAGACCCAGTACTTC. Protein product: CSARGISGRAETQYF.

This chain connects TRBV4-1 to TRBJ2-2, with D hard to call. The germline V and J ends were trimmed by 3 bases and 5 bases, with 4 bases remaining between them. Germline V gene data show CDR1 as MGHRA and CDR2 as YSYEKL. The CDR3 length is 12 residues. CDR3 loop: CASSQSTGELFF. CDR3 nucleotide sequence: TGCGCCAGCAGCCAGAGTACCGGGGAGCTGTTTTTT.

This clonotype is a singleton in its sample. The chain couples TRBV29-1 to TRBJ1-1; a possible D gene is TRBD1 (5 bases). V lost 8 bases and J lost 6, with 19 bases in between. The CDR3 runs to 13 residues. The germline V gene encodes CDR1 SQVTM and CDR2 ANQGSEA. CDR3 DNA sequence: TGCAGCTCGTCGGGGGACTCTAATGCTGAAGCTTTCTTT. As protein: CSSSGDSNAEAFF.

This clonotype showed up just a few times. The V and J genes are TRBV20-1 and TRBJ1-5; maybe TRBD1 (5 bases). The V gene lost 4 bases and the J gene lost 5 bases, with 12 bases spanning the gap. CDR1 and CDR2 from the germline V gene are DFQATT and SNEGSKA (reference sequence). The CDR3 is 13 residues long. The CDR3 nucleotides are TGCAGTGCTAAGCAGGGTGGAGATCAGCCCCAGCATTTT. This translates into CSAKQGGDQPQHF.

Remarks on this clonotype: No conserved phenylalanine or tryptophan is present at the end of the CDR3, so a read error is the likely explanation. V and J are TRBV4-3 and TRBJ2-7; D possibly corresponds to TRBD1 (5 bases). V dropped 4 bases and J dropped 5 bases, with 15 bases sitting between them. Germline V lookup: CDR1 LGHNA, CDR2 YSLEER. This CDR3 contains 14 residues. In nucleotides, the CDR3 is TGCGCCAGCAGCCCCGCCCACAGGTCCAACGAGCAGTACTAT. Translated, it gives CASSPAHRSNEQYY.

In regard to this clonotype: A much more abundant neighbour one base away suggests this may be a read error. V and J are TRBV10-3 and TRBJ1-1; D is ambiguous. Germline CDR1 reads ENHRY; CDR2 reads SYGVKD. The CDR3 is made up of 13 amino acids. CDR3 loop: CVISVEWNTEAFF. The DNA for the CDR3 is TGTGTCATCAGTGTGGAGTGGAACACTGAAGCTTTCTTT.